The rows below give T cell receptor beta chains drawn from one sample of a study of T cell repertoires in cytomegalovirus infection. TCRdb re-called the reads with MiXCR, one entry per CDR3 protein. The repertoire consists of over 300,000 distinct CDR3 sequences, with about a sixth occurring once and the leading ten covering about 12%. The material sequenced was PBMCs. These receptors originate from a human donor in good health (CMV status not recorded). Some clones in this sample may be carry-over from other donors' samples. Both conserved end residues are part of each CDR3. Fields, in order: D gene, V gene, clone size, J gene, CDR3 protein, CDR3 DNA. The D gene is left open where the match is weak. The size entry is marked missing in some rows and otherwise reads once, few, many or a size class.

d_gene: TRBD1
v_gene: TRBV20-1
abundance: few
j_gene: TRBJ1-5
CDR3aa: CSAIGQAPYQPQHF
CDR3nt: TGCAGTGCTATTGGACAGGCGCCCTATCAGCCCCAGCATTTT

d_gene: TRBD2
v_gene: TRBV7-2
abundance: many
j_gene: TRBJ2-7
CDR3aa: CASSFGTISYEPYF
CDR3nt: TGTGCCAGCAGCTTCGGGACTATCTCCTACGAGCCGTACTTC

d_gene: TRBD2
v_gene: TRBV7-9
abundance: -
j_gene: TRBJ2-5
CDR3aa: CASSSRSSGGADQETQYF
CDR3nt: TGTGCCAGCAGCTCCCGCTCTAGCGGGGGGGCTGACCAAGAGACCCAGTACTTC

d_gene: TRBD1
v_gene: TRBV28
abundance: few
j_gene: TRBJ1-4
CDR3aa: CASSWGIQGAGEKLFF
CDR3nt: TGTGCCAGCAGCTGGGGGATACAGGGGGCCGGGGAAAAACTGTTTTTT

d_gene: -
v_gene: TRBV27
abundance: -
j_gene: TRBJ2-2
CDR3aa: CASRSLTDPTGELFF
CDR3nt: TGTGCCAGCAGATCTCTGACAGACCCGACCGGGGAGCTGTTTTTT

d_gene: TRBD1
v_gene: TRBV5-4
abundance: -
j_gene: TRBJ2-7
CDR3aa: CASSWPGTGAPYEQYF
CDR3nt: TGTGCCAGCAGCTGGCCCGGGACAGGGGCCCCCTACGAGCAGTACTTC

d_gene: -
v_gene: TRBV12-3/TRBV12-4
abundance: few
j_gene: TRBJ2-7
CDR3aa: CASSLTRGWARGEQYF
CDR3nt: TGTGCCAGCAGTCTTACCCGGGGGTGGGCAAGGGGCGAGCAGTACTTC

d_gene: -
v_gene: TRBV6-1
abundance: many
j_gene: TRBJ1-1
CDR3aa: CASSLTGRRTEAFF
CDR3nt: TGTGCCAGCAGTCTTACAGGGAGGAGGACTGAAGCTTTCTTT

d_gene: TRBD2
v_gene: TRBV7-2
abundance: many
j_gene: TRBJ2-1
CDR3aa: CASSRVAGGSYNEQFF
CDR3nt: TGTGCCAGCTCCCGAGTTGCGGGGGGGTCCTACAATGAGCAGTTCTTC

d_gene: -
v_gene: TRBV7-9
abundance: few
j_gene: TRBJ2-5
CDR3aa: CASSLWTGQETQYF
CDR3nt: TGTGCCAGCAGCCTTTGGACGGGCCAGGAGACCCAGTACTTC

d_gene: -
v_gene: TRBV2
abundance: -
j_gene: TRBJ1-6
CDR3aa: CASLDTVPSPLHF
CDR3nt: TGTGCCAGCCTAGACACGGTACCATCACCCCTCCACTTT

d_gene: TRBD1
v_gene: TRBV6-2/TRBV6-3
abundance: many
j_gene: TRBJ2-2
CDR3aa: CASKVDRVHTGELFF
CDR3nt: TGTGCCAGCAAGGTCGACAGGGTGCACACCGGGGAGCTGTTTTTT

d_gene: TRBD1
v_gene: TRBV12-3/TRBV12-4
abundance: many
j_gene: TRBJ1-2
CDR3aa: CASSFGTGSNYGYTF
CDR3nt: TGTGCCAGCAGTTTCGGGACAGGGAGCAACTATGGCTACACCTTC

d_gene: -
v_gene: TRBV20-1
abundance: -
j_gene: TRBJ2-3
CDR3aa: CSARSPYLTDTQYF
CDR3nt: TGCAGTGCTAGATCACCATACCTCACAGATACGCAGTATTTT

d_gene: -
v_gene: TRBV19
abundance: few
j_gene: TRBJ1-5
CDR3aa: CASRGAGTNQPQHF
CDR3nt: TGTGCCAGTAGGGGCGCGGGGACCAATCAGCCCCAGCATTTT

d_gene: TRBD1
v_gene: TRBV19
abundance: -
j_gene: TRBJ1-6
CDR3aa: CASRTTGGGNSPLHF
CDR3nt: TGTGCCAGTAGGACGACAGGGGGAGGTAATTCACCCCTCCACTTT

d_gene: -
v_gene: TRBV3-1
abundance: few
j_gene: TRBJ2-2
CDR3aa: CASSPRNPIAGELFF
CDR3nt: TGTGCCAGCAGCCCCCGAAATCCCATCGCCGGGGAGCTGTTTTTT

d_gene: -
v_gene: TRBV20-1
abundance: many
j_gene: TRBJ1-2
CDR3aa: CSARDNQGFSGYTF
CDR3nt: TGCAGTGCTAGAGATAACCAGGGTTTTTCTGGCTACACCTTC

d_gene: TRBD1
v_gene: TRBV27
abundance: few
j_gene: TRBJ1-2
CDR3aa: CASSSSGTGIYGYTF
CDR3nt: TGTGCCAGCAGTTCCTCCGGGACAGGGATCTATGGCTACACCTTC

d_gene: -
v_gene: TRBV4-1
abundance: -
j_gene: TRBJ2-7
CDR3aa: CASSQQGQPYEQYF
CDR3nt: TGCGCCAGCAGCCAACAGGGCCAGCCCTACGAGCAGTACTTC